This T cell receptor (beta chain) was sequenced for a study of T-cell memory formation after mild COVID-19. This clonotype showed up just a few times. Its antigen is not identified. 5'RACE with constant-segment primers built TCRalpha and TCRbeta cDNA libraries with UMIs. TCRdb recomputed calls from the 5' RACE reads with MiXCR, one row per CDR3 protein. The sample consists of under 450,000 distinct CDR3 sequences, roughly 19% of them appearing once. Germline V CDR1 and CDR2: SNHLY, FYNNEI. The germline V and J ends were trimmed by 5 bases and 5 bases, with 7 bases remaining between them. The CDR3 extends over 12 amino acids. Study observations and caveats: Whether second-wave clones peaking at day 37 were SARS-CoV-2 specific went unconfirmed.

The sequenced sample consisted of PBMCs or a T cell subset sorted from them (not recorded which). This TCR derives from a man in his late teens or twenties who had mild COVID-19 (a few samples of this study predate the infection). Cell type and time point are not known. The chain links TRBV2 to TRBJ1-5; perhaps TRBD1 as D (6 bases). CDR3 in amino acids: CASSKGDQPQHF. CDR3 nucleotides: TGTGCCAGCAGTAAGGGGGATCAGCCCCAGCATTTT. The whole variable domain, filled in from reference TRBV2 and TRBJ1-5, reads EPEVTQTPSHQVTQMGQEVILRCVPISNHLYFYWYRQILGQKVEFLVSFYNNEISEKSEIFDDQFSVERPDGSNFTLKIRSTKLEDSAMYFCASSKGDQPQHFGDGTRLSIL.